The 32 T cell receptor beta chains presented below share a single source sample, sequenced in a study of shared clonotypes between healthy human individuals (dated by TCRdb to 2018 to 2021). Library prep was done by the immunoSEQ multiplex PCR assay. Entries here come from immuneACCESS through TCRdb and include only in-frame sequences with V and J called. Some clones fail to appear in such tables; in the studies checked, an unresolved V gene covers under half of the shortfall, and the cause of the remainder is unknown. The sample data list just over 2,000,000 clones, and roughly 94% of these were observed just once. In total, the top ten clones hold around 1.1% of the sample. CD8 naive samples were obtained by positive selection for CCR7 among CD45RO-negative cells, yielding a CD45RA+CCR7+ population from which TemRA cells were excluded. The sample consisted of naive CD8+ T cells sorted from blood. The cell subset or site label corresponds to: CD45RA+CCR7+. These TCRs come from a man aged 18 to 30 in good health.

J is TRBJ2-7 and V is TRBV7-6; 11 bases fit TRBD2. Trimming took 5 bases from V and 9 from J; bases not matched to a gene: 6. Germline V gene data show CDR1 as SGHVS and CDR2 as FNYEAQ. This CDR3 region has 13 residues. The CDR3, as DNA: TGTGCCAGCAGCCCCGAGACTAGCGGGACGCAGTACTTC. This codes for CASSPETSGTQYF.

The chain joins TRBV6-5 to TRBJ2-1, with 10 nucleotides matching TRBD2. The CDR3 is 14 residues long. Unmatched junction bases numbered 5, after V lost 7 bases and J lost 5 bases. The germline CDR1 and CDR2 sequences are MNHEY and SVGAGI. CDR3 amino acids: CASKGAGGNNEQFF. The CDR3 DNA is TGTGCCAGCAAGGGAGCGGGGGGGAACAATGAGCAGTTCTTC.

The sample holds one count of this clone. The V gene is TRBV4-3, the J gene TRBJ2-7, with D maybe TRBD2 (6 bases). In germline, CDR1 is LGHNA, CDR2 YSLEER. This CDR3 comprises 13 residues. The germline V and J ends were trimmed by 1 base and 2 bases, with 6 bases remaining between them. CDR3 amino acids: CASSQGTTYEQYF. The CDR3 bases are TGCGCCAGCAGCCAAGGGACTACCTACGAGCAGTACTTC.

In this sample, this clone turned up once. The J gene is TRBJ2-2, the V gene TRBV6-6, with D uncertain. This CDR3 is 14 amino acids long. Germline CDR1 MNHNY, CDR2 SVGAGI (reference sequence). Trimming left V 5 bases short and J 3 bases short, with 10 bases between. This CDR3 is CASSLDLYTGELFF. The CDR3, as DNA: TGTGCCAGCAGTCTAGACTTATACACCGGGGAGCTGTTTTTT.

The chain recombines TRBV2 with TRBJ2-1; D ambiguous. Looked up from germline, CDR1 is SNHLY and CDR2 is FYNNEI. V was clipped by 4 bases and J by 8 bases, with 15 bases between them. The CDR3 length is 14 residues. As DNA, the CDR3 is TGTGCCAGCAGTGCAATAGCCGTCACTGATGAGCAGTTCTTC. Protein product: CASSAIAVTDEQFF.

The chain is built from TRBV15 and TRBJ2-2; TRBD2 matches 7 bases. Germline CDR1 LNHNV, CDR2 YYDKDF (reference sequence). Unmatched junction bases numbered 11, after V lost 5 bases and J lost 2 bases. The CDR3 totals 17 residues. As DNA, the CDR3 is TGTGCCACCAGCCGAACCGGGGAGGGAAGAAACACCGGGGAGCTGTTTTTT. Its translation: CATSRTGEGRNTGELFF.

This clone came up once. V gene TRBV4-1 combines with J gene TRBJ1-1, with a weak D call TRBD1 (5 bases). Trimming stripped 1 base from V and 4 bases from J, with 13 bases between. The CDR3 length is 15 residues. Germline V CDR1 and CDR2: MGHRA, YSYEKL. The CDR3 is CASSQVPGLGTEAFF. In DNA, the CDR3 is TGCGCCAGCAGCCAAGTCCCAGGGTTGGGCACTGAAGCTTTCTTT.

Details on this clone: The sample carries other DNA sequences with the same CDR3. The chain links TRBV7-8 to TRBJ2-7; D may be TRBD1 (6 bases). Germline V gene data show CDR1 as SGHVS and CDR2 as FQNEAQ. The V gene lost 1 base and the J gene lost 4 bases, with 11 bases spanning the gap. CDR3 size: 14 residues. Here the CDR3 DNA reads TGTGCCAGCAGCTTAGGGAACAGGGCGTACGAGCAGTACTTC. Its translation: CASSLGNRAYEQYF.

This rearrangement joins TRBV4-1 to TRBJ1-1; 10 bases are shared with TRBD1. In germline, CDR1 is MGHRA, CDR2 YSYEKL. The CDR3 loop spans 15 amino acids. Trimming took 4 bases from V and 7 from J; bases not matched to a gene: 9. For the CDR3, the DNA is TGCGCCAGCAGCCTAATGGGGACAGGGGTTTTTGAAGCTTTCTTT. This encodes CASSLMGTGVFEAFF.

The rearrangement joins TRBV19 to TRBJ2-3, with 9 bases identical to TRBD2. The CDR3 is 17 residues long. The ends lost 5 bases at V and 4 bases at J; junction bases unmatched: 13. The germline V gene has CDR1 LNHDA and CDR2 SQIVND (reference sequence). The CDR3 DNA sequence: TGTGCCAGTAGTGCCCTCGGGGGACTAGCATTCGCAGATACGCAGTATTTT. Encoded protein: CASSALGGLAFADTQYF.

The V gene is TRBV9, the J gene TRBJ1-3; 7 bases agree with TRBD1. V trimming: 0 bases; J trimming: 8 bases; junction bases outside the gene matches: 11. The CDR3 runs 16 residues. Germline assignment: CDR1 SGDLS and CDR2 YYNGEE. This chain's CDR3 is CASSVEVRDSYDTIYF. The CDR3 coding sequence is TGTGCCAGCAGCGTAGAGGTCCGGGACAGTTACGACACCATATATTTT.

The rearrangement joins TRBV5-1 to TRBJ1-2; 7 bases fit TRBD1. The germline V gene encodes CDR1 SGHRS and CDR2 YFSETQ. V lost 4 bases, J lost 2 bases, and 5 bases stayed unmatched. CDR3 size: 14 residues. As DNA, the CDR3 is TGCGCCAGCAGCATCGACAGGGAGAACTATGGCTACACCTTC. The encoded protein is CASSIDRENYGYTF.

This chain's CDR3 is CASSYIEMTGNEQYF. The DNA of the CDR3 is TGTGCCAGCAGTTATATAGAGATGACAGGGAACGAGCAGTACTTC. This chain links TRBV6-5 with TRBJ2-7; 7 nucleotides align to TRBD1. This CDR3 comprises 15 residues. V dropped 3 bases and J dropped 5; count of bases not matched to a gene: 10. From germline, CDR1 is MNHEY and CDR2 SVGAGI.

The J gene is TRBJ2-7, the V gene TRBV27; D ambiguous. Germline-derived CDR1 and CDR2 are MNHEY and SMNVEV (reference sequence). The CDR3 loop spans 14 amino acids. V lost 1 base to trimming and J lost 1 base, with 8 bases between them. The chain's CDR3 is CASSLYAESYEQYF. The CDR3 DNA sequence: TGTGCCAGCAGTTTATACGCAGAGTCCTACGAGCAGTACTTC.

CDR3: CSVVGSGGVEELFF. The CDR3 coding sequence is TGCAGCGTTGTGGGTAGCGGGGGGGTGGAGGAGCTGTTTTTT. The genes are TRBV29-1 and TRBJ2-2; 11 bases agree with TRBD2. CDR1 and CDR2 (germline): SQVTM, ANQGSEA. Trimming cost V 4 bases and J 10 bases; bases outside gene matches: 8. The CDR3 has 14 amino acids.

This clone was recorded once. A junction boundary mismatches the germline segment, possibly from a read error. The chain combines TRBV7-7 with TRBJ1-1, with 9 bases that match TRBD1. Germline values: CDR1 SSHAT, CDR2 FNYEAQ (reference sequence). This CDR3 has 15 amino acids. CDR3 coding DNA: TGTGCTAGCAGCAACCGAACAGGGGGCCGAACTGAAGCTTTCTTT. It translates to CASSNRTGGRTEAFF.

This chain joins TRBV7-9 and TRBJ2-3; 7 bases match TRBD2. Germline CDR1 reads SEHNR; CDR2 reads FQNEAQ (reference sequence). The V segment lost 4 bases and the J segment 4 bases; nucleotides outside the gene matches: 8. CDR3 length: 15 amino acids. The CDR3 coding sequence is TGTGCCAGCAGCTACCAAGCGGGAATGGCAGATACGCAGTATTTT. Translated, it gives CASSYQAGMADTQYF.

A single count supports this clone. The chain links TRBV7-6 to TRBJ1-4; D is uncertain. This CDR3 is 18 amino acids long. CDR1 and CDR2 from the germline V gene are SGHVS and FNYEAQ. Trimming took off 5 bases at V and 3 bases at J, with 22 bases between the two ends. The CDR3 here is CASSLQATLTVSNEKLFF. In nucleotides, the CDR3 is TGTGCCAGCAGCCTCCAAGCCACCTTAACAGTGTCTAATGAAAAACTGTTTTTT.

This clone was picked up one time. V and J are TRBV7-6 and TRBJ2-1; perhaps TRBD2 as D (5 bases). V was trimmed by 1 base and J by 0 bases, leaving 16 bases between them. CDR1 and CDR2 from the germline V gene are SGHVS and FNYEAQ. The CDR3 contains 18 residues. The CDR3, as DNA: TGTGCCAGCAGCTTAGACCCCACACGGAGCGGCTCCTACAATGAGCAGTTCTTC. Its protein is CASSLDPTRSGSYNEQFF. Looking up the rest from reference TRBV7-6 and TRBJ2-1 gives the full variable domain: GAGVSQSPRYKVTKRGQDVALRCDPISGHVSLYWYRQALGQGPEFLTYFNYEAQQDKSGLPNDRFSAERPEGSISTLTIQRTEQRDSAMYRCASSLDPTRSGSYNEQFFGPGTRLTVL.

This clone was counted a single time. Its ends do not fully match the called genes, so a read error is possible. This chain joins TRBV30 and TRBJ1-2; no reliable D call. CDR1 is GTSNPN and CDR2 is SVGIG in the germline V gene (reference sequence). The CDR3 covers 13 residues. The DNA of the CDR3 is TGTGCCTGGAGTGTTGGACCAGCGGATGGCCACACCTTC. It codes for CAWSVGPADGHTF.

The DNA for the CDR3 is TGCGCCAGCAGCCCAGTACAGGGGACGGAGCAGTACTTC. This codes for CASSPVQGTEQYF. The rearrangement links TRBV4-3 to TRBJ2-7, with 7 nucleotides matching TRBD1. V shed 4 bases, J shed 7 bases, and the junction held 7 bases outside the gene matches. The germline V gene has CDR1 LGHNA and CDR2 YSLEER. This CDR3 is built from 13 residues.

The rearrangement joins TRBV9 to TRBJ2-7; D perhaps matches TRBD1 (6 bases). Trimming stripped 3 bases from V and 2 bases from J, with 12 bases between. Germline loops: CDR1 SGDLS, CDR2 YYNGEE. The CDR3 sequence is 14 residues long. CDR3 bases: TGTGCCAGCAGCGCCGGACAGAAAACCTACGAGCAGTACTTC. Encoded protein: CASSAGQKTYEQYF.

V and J are TRBV2 and TRBJ1-2; the D is unclear. With 3 bases removed from V and 4 bases from J, the gap between germline ends came to 15 bases. Germline V lookup: CDR1 SNHLY, CDR2 FYNNEI. CDR3 length: 15 residues. This chain's CDR3 is CASSDQEGFSYGYTF. CDR3 coding DNA: TGTGCCAGCAGTGATCAGGAGGGTTTCTCCTATGGCTACACCTTC.

In its sample, this clone was seen once. The rearrangement links TRBV21-1 to TRBJ2-3; TRBD2 is the table's D call, not checked against the DNA. TRBV21-1 is designated a pseudogene. The CDR3 length is 16 residues. The CDR3 region is CASSKYLAGDVDTQYF. The CDR3 DNA reads as TGTGCCAGCAGCAAATATCTAGCGGGGGATGTAGATACGCAGTATTTT.

This clone showed up just once. The chain carries TRBV18 and TRBJ1-5; the D is unclear. This CDR3 region has 13 residues. CDR1 and CDR2 from the germline V gene are KGHSH and LQKENI. Deletions cut 2 bases from V and 3 bases from J, with 5 bases between. CDR3 sequence reads: CASSPGSNQPQHF. The DNA of the CDR3 is TGTGCCAGCTCACCAGGGTCCAATCAGCCCCAGCATTTT.

The rearrangement joins TRBV5-6 to TRBJ2-3, with TRBD2 identical over 7 bases. This CDR3 contains 17 residues. CDR1 is SGHDT and CDR2 is YYEEEE in the germline V gene. V was clipped by 1 base and J by 1 base; unmatched bases: 9. The CDR3 DNA sequence: TGTGCCAGCAGCTTGTACTCTGTTCTAGCGGGCACAGATACGCAGTATTTT. Translating gives CASSLYSVLAGTDTQYF.

V usage is TRBV7-9 and J usage is TRBJ2-1; the match to TRBD2 covers 8 bases. The V segment lost 4 bases and the J segment 10 bases; nucleotides outside the gene matches: 9. The CDR3 covers 14 residues. Germline CDR1 is SEHNR and CDR2 is FQNEAQ (reference sequence). CDR3 protein: CASSSLGLAGEQFF. Written as DNA, the CDR3 is TGTGCCAGCAGCTCCCTCGGACTAGCCGGGGAGCAGTTCTTC.

The chain joins TRBV10-3 to TRBJ1-3; TRBD1 matches 9 bases. This CDR3 has 15 residues. Germline CDR1 and CDR2: ENHRY and SYGVKD. J was trimmed by 3 bases and V by 4 bases; bases with no gene match: 4. The DNA of the CDR3 is TGTGCCATCAGTGGGGGGACAGGGTATGGAAACACCATATATTTT. As protein: CAISGGTGYGNTIYF.

The V call is TRBV10-2, the J call TRBJ2-7, with no clear D. The length of the CDR3 is 13 residues. The germline CDR1 and CDR2 sequences are WSHSY and SAAADI. V shed 2 bases and J shed 2 bases, with 7 bases lying between them. The CDR3 loop reads CASSELSPYEQYF. The CDR3 DNA is TGCGCCAGCAGTGAGCTATCCCCCTACGAGCAGTACTTC.

V and J are TRBV7-9 and TRBJ2-2; TRBD1 might be the D (6 bases). V was clipped by 3 bases and J by 0 bases, with 14 bases between them. Looked up from germline, CDR1 is SEHNR and CDR2 is FQNEAQ (reference sequence). The CDR3 length is 17 residues. As DNA, the CDR3 is TGTGCCAGCAGCTTCAATCGGGACATTGCGAACACCGGGGAGCTGTTTTTT. This sequence encodes CASSFNRDIANTGELFF.

This chain uses TRBV11-2 with TRBJ1-3; D is ambiguous. The CDR3 covers 16 residues. Trimming pared 0 bases from V and 0 bases from J, leaving 9 bases between. Looked up from germline, CDR1 is SGHAT and CDR2 is FQNNGV. CDR3 sequence: CASSLEPEHSGNTIYF. The CDR3 DNA is TGTGCCAGCAGCTTAGAACCGGAACACTCTGGAAACACCATATATTTT.

This sequence joins TRBV27 and TRBJ2-5; TRBD1 agrees at 7 bases. The CDR3 runs to 12 residues. Germline CDR1 is MNHEY and CDR2 is SMNVEV (reference sequence). With 4 bases clipped from V and 5 bases from J, the junction kept 1 base outside the gene matches. This CDR3 reads CASSYRGETQYF. The CDR3 region has the DNA TGTGCCAGCAGTTACAGGGGTGAGACCCAGTACTTC.